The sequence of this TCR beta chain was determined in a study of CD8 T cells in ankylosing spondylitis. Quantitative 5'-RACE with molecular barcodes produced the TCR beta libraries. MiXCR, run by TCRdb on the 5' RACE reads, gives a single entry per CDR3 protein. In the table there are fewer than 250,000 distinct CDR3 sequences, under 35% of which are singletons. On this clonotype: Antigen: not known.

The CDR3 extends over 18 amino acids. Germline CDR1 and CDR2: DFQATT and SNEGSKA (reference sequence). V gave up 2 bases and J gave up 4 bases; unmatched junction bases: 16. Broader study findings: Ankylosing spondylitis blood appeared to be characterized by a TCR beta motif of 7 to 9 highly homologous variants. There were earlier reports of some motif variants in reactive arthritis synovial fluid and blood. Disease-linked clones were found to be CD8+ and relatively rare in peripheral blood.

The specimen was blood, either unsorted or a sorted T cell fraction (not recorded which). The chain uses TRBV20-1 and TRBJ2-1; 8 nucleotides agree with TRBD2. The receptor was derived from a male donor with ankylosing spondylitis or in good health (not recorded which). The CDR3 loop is CSARFTRGERGTYNEQFF. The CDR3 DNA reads TGCAGTGCTAGATTCACTAGAGGGGAGCGGGGGACATACAATGAGCAGTTCTTC.